The present T cell receptor beta chain was sequenced within a study of blood T cell repertoires in COVID-19. Produced via immunoSEQ multiplex PCR; TCRdb's table is partial and in-frame only. The repertoire holds around 83,000 clones, with 85% to 90% as singletons. The CDR3 spans 14 residues. From germline, CDR1 is MGHRA and CDR2 YSYEKL. With 4 bases removed from V and 1 base from J, the gap between germline ends came to 10 bases. This chain joins TRBV4-1 and TRBJ2-5, with unresolved D. The specimen sequenced was peripheral blood. This receptor was obtained from a woman in her 70s with acute or convalescent COVID-19. For the CDR3, the DNA is TGCGCCAGCAGCCCACCAGCGACCCAAGAGACCCAGTACTTC. Amino acids: CASSPPATQETQYF.